This T cell receptor beta chain was retrieved from a study of blood T cell repertoires in COVID-19. For the study at large: There were acute and convalescent COVID-19 samples, and they came from the United States, Italy and Spain. In each case, the material was cDNA or gDNA derived from T cells, B-cell-depleted T cells, or PBMCs.

The V segment lost 7 bases and the J segment 8 bases; nucleotides outside the gene matches: 8. Germline V gene sequence: CDR1 MDHEN, CDR2 SYDVKM. The CDR3 runs 13 residues. Only one count was recorded for this clone. Original processing notes: Estimation of nucleated cell counts was performed using reference gene primer amplification. Only in-frame clones appear in the TCRdb table, and some are missing; sequencing was by immunoSEQ multiplex PCR. The D gene and trimming were derived from the DNA, and the V and J assignments and clone size from that table. Of roughly 220,000 clones in the sample, around four fifths were seen once.

The V gene is TRBV28, the J gene TRBJ2-1; 7 nucleotides match TRBD1. Sequences were obtained from peripheral blood. The TCR comes from a man aged 25 to 40 with active or convalescent COVID-19. This chain's CDR3 is CASTERGLDEQFF. The CDR3 nucleotides are TGTGCCAGCACCGAAAGGGGGCTCGATGAGCAGTTCTTC. The full variable domain, rest sourced from reference TRBV28 and TRBJ2-1, is DVKVTQSSRYLVKRTGEKVFLECVQDMDHENMFWYRQDPGLGLRLIYFSYDVKMKEKGDIPEGYSVSREKKERFSLILESASTNQTSMYLCASTERGLDEQFFGPGTRLTVL.